A selection of T cell receptor beta chains follows, all from one sample in a study of T cells after posttransplantation cyclophosphamide. Method: immunoSEQ multiplex PCR; TCRdb's copy keeps in-frame clones and lacks some. The top ten hold 2.5% to 3% of the sample, which has around 17,000 clones, roughly 80% seen once. Specimen: PBMCs, collected 410 to 450 days after allogeneic stem cell transplant with calcineurin inhibitor and methotrexate. The source is a male patient in his 30s who received an allogeneic stem cell transplant from an unrelated donor, was CMV-positive, and had acute and chronic GVHD. Some T cells may trace back to the graft donor. Both conserved end residues are part of each CDR3. The D gene is left open where the match is weak. The listing skips clone size in some rows; elsewhere it reads once, few, many or a size class.

d_call: -
v_call: TRBV10-3
clone_size: -
j_call: TRBJ1-1
cdr3_nt: TGTGCCATCAGTGAGTCACAGGGCAACACTGAAGCTTTCTTT
cdr3_aa: CAISESQGNTEAFF

d_call: -
v_call: TRBV9
clone_size: -
j_call: TRBJ2-4
cdr3_nt: TGTGCCAGCAGCTCGCATGGGGCTCTGGGCCCCGAGGTTTTGTACTTC
cdr3_aa: CASSSHGALGPEVLYF

d_call: TRBD1
v_call: TRBV6-5
clone_size: -
j_call: TRBJ1-5
cdr3_nt: TGTGCCAGCAGTCGACAGGGAGACAATCAGCCCCAGCATTTT
cdr3_aa: CASSRQGDNQPQHF

d_call: -
v_call: TRBV9
clone_size: -
j_call: TRBJ2-6
cdr3_nt: TGTGCCAGCAGAGGGGCCACTCGCTCTGGGGCCAACGTCCTGACTTTC
cdr3_aa: CASRGATRSGANVLTF

d_call: -
v_call: TRBV7-9
clone_size: -
j_call: TRBJ2-1
cdr3_nt: TGTGCCAGCAGCTCTACCAATGAGCAGTTCTTC
cdr3_aa: CASSSTNEQFF

d_call: TRBD2
v_call: TRBV9
clone_size: -
j_call: TRBJ2-5
cdr3_nt: TGTGCCAGCAGCGTAGGCCGGGGTAGCGGGGGGCCACAAGAGACCCAGTACTTC
cdr3_aa: CASSVGRGSGGPQETQYF

d_call: -
v_call: TRBV28
clone_size: -
j_call: TRBJ2-5
cdr3_nt: TGTGCCAGCAGTTTCCCAGGGTCCATAGAGACCCAGTACTTC
cdr3_aa: CASSFPGSIETQYF

d_call: TRBD2
v_call: TRBV7-2
clone_size: -
j_call: TRBJ2-5
cdr3_nt: TGTGCCAGCAGCTTAGGACTAGCGGGAGGGACCCAAGAGACCCAGTACTTC
cdr3_aa: CASSLGLAGGTQETQYF

d_call: -
v_call: TRBV7-3
clone_size: -
j_call: TRBJ1-5
cdr3_nt: TGTGCCAGCAGCCTTGGGCCCCGGGGACAGCCCCAGCATTTT
cdr3_aa: CASSLGPRGQPQHF

d_call: -
v_call: TRBV4-3
clone_size: -
j_call: TRBJ2-3
cdr3_nt: TGCGCCAGCAGCCAAGGCCCCGGGGGTAGCGACAGCACAGATACGCAGTATTTT
cdr3_aa: CASSQGPGGSDSTDTQYF

d_call: TRBD2
v_call: TRBV7-2
clone_size: -
j_call: TRBJ2-7
cdr3_nt: TGTGCCAGCAGCTTAGCTGGAAGCGGGGGTGGCCACGAGCAGTACTTC
cdr3_aa: CASSLAGSGGGHEQYF

d_call: -
v_call: TRBV5-4
clone_size: once
j_call: TRBJ1-1
cdr3_nt: TGTGCCAGCAGCTCCTTTGGGGCAGAAGCTTTCTTT
cdr3_aa: CASSSFGAEAFF

d_call: -
v_call: TRBV18
clone_size: -
j_call: TRBJ1-1
cdr3_nt: TGTGCCAGCTCACCAGGGCCGAACACTGAAGCTTTCTTT
cdr3_aa: CASSPGPNTEAFF

d_call: -
v_call: TRBV7-9
clone_size: -
j_call: TRBJ2-7
cdr3_nt: TGTGCCAGCAGCTTACCCGCGGGCTCCTACGAGCAGTACTTC
cdr3_aa: CASSLPAGSYEQYF

d_call: -
v_call: TRBV9
clone_size: -
j_call: TRBJ1-1
cdr3_nt: TGTGCCAGCAGCCCCCAGATCCGAAGTTTGGGGCAGGGCACTGAAGCTTTCTTT
cdr3_aa: CASSPQIRSLGQGTEAFF

d_call: -
v_call: TRBV5-1
clone_size: -
j_call: TRBJ1-2
cdr3_nt: TGCGCCAGCAGCCTGGCGGGTTTAGGACTTACTAACTATGGCTACACCTTC
cdr3_aa: CASSLAGLGLTNYGYTF

d_call: TRBD1
v_call: TRBV19
clone_size: -
j_call: TRBJ2-1
cdr3_nt: TGTGCCAGTAGTCACAGGGGGCGCGGGAAGTTCTTC
cdr3_aa: CASSHRGRGKFF

d_call: -
v_call: TRBV11-2
clone_size: -
j_call: TRBJ2-5
cdr3_nt: TGTGCCAGCAGCTTTGGAGAGAGCCCAGAGACCCAGTACTTC
cdr3_aa: CASSFGESPETQYF

d_call: -
v_call: TRBV7-9
clone_size: -
j_call: TRBJ2-7
cdr3_nt: TGTGCCAGCAGCAAGCCAGGGACCTACGAGCAGTACTTC
cdr3_aa: CASSKPGTYEQYF

d_call: TRBD1
v_call: TRBV7-9
clone_size: -
j_call: TRBJ1-4
cdr3_nt: TGTGCTCGCGAGGGGACAGAGATATCTAATGAAAAACTGTTTTTT
cdr3_aa: CAREGTEISNEKLFF

d_call: TRBD2
v_call: TRBV11-3
clone_size: -
j_call: TRBJ2-3
cdr3_nt: TGTGCCAGCAGCTTCGGGACTAGCGTGTCAGATACGCAGTATTTT
cdr3_aa: CASSFGTSVSDTQYF

d_call: TRBD1
v_call: TRBV19
clone_size: -
j_call: TRBJ2-7
cdr3_nt: TGTGCCAGTAGTATCACAGGGGGCGCCTCCTACGAGCAGTACTTC
cdr3_aa: CASSITGGASYEQYF

d_call: TRBD1
v_call: TRBV19
clone_size: -
j_call: TRBJ1-1
cdr3_nt: TGTGCCAGTACAGGACAGGGAGTGTGGACTGAAGCTTTCTTT
cdr3_aa: CASTGQGVWTEAFF

d_call: TRBD2
v_call: TRBV14
clone_size: -
j_call: TRBJ2-7
cdr3_nt: TGTGCCAGCAGCCTCACCCGGACTAGCGGGAGGTGGGAGCAGTACTTC
cdr3_aa: CASSLTRTSGRWEQYF

d_call: -
v_call: TRBV4-2
clone_size: -
j_call: TRBJ2-3
cdr3_nt: TGTGCCAGCAGCCAAGAGGGCGGGGAGGCCAGTATTTCTCTTCGGACAGATACGCAGTATTTT
cdr3_aa: CASSQEGGEASISLRTDTQYF

d_call: -
v_call: TRBV6-4
clone_size: -
j_call: TRBJ1-1
cdr3_nt: TGTGCCAGCAGTGCCTCCGCCGGGAGGGGCACTGAAGCTTTCTTT
cdr3_aa: CASSASAGRGTEAFF

d_call: TRBD2
v_call: TRBV4-1
clone_size: few
j_call: TRBJ2-3
cdr3_nt: TGCGCCAGCAGCCAAGCCGGGACTAGCGGGAGAGATACGCAGTATTTT
cdr3_aa: CASSQAGTSGRDTQYF

d_call: TRBD2
v_call: TRBV11-3
clone_size: -
j_call: TRBJ2-1
cdr3_nt: TGTGCCAGCAGCTTGAGGACTAGCGGAGACAATGAGCAGTTCTTC
cdr3_aa: CASSLRTSGDNEQFF

d_call: -
v_call: TRBV6-1
clone_size: -
j_call: TRBJ2-7
cdr3_nt: TGTGCCAGCAAGGGGCCCTCTCCCATAAGCGAGCAGTACTTC
cdr3_aa: CASKGPSPISEQYF

d_call: TRBD1
v_call: TRBV28
clone_size: -
j_call: TRBJ2-5
cdr3_nt: TGTGCCAGCAGTTTTGACGCTGGTCCGGGACAGGGCCAAGAGACCCAGTACTTC
cdr3_aa: CASSFDAGPGQGQETQYF

d_call: -
v_call: TRBV4-3
clone_size: -
j_call: TRBJ1-4
cdr3_nt: TGCGCCAGCAGCCAAGTCAGGGGTACGAATGAAAAACTGTTTTTT
cdr3_aa: CASSQVRGTNEKLFF

d_call: TRBD2
v_call: TRBV4-2
clone_size: -
j_call: TRBJ2-7
cdr3_nt: TGTGCCAGCAGCCAAGATGCTTGGCGGGGGGGCCTTTGGGAGCAGTACTTC
cdr3_aa: CASSQDAWRGGLWEQYF

d_call: -
v_call: TRBV7-7
clone_size: -
j_call: TRBJ2-3
cdr3_nt: TGTGCTAGCAGCTTAGCTTCAGGGGATACGCAGTATTTT
cdr3_aa: CASSLASGDTQYF

d_call: -
v_call: TRBV5-1
clone_size: -
j_call: TRBJ2-1
cdr3_nt: TGCGCCAGCATTCCGGCGGCCTCCTACAATGAGCAGTTCTTC
cdr3_aa: CASIPAASYNEQFF

d_call: -
v_call: TRBV6-1
clone_size: few
j_call: TRBJ1-3
cdr3_nt: TGTGCTATAAGGGGTGGCAGCGCCTCTGGAAACACCATATATTTT
cdr3_aa: CAIRGGSASGNTIYF

d_call: TRBD1
v_call: TRBV19
clone_size: -
j_call: TRBJ1-1
cdr3_nt: TGTGCCAGTATCGCCAGGGGGTTCCCAAAAGCTTTCTTT
cdr3_aa: CASIARGFPKAFF

d_call: TRBD2
v_call: TRBV27
clone_size: -
j_call: TRBJ2-1
cdr3_nt: TGTGCCAGCAGTCTCCGTCGTCGAATAGCGGGGTTCAATGAGCAGTTCTTC
cdr3_aa: CASSLRRRIAGFNEQFF

d_call: -
v_call: TRBV5-1
clone_size: -
j_call: TRBJ1-2
cdr3_nt: TGCGCCAGCAGCTTGGAAGGGGGTCGCTACACCTTC
cdr3_aa: CASSLEGGRYTF

d_call: -
v_call: TRBV7-9
clone_size: once
j_call: TRBJ2-3
cdr3_nt: TGTGCCAGCAACCGGGTCCGCACAGATACGCAGTATTTT
cdr3_aa: CASNRVRTDTQYF

d_call: TRBD2
v_call: TRBV4-1
clone_size: -
j_call: TRBJ2-7
cdr3_nt: TGCGCCAGCAGCCAAGATGAGGCTAGCGGGAGGGGGGTACACTACGAGCAGTACTTC
cdr3_aa: CASSQDEASGRGVHYEQYF

d_call: TRBD1
v_call: TRBV28
clone_size: -
j_call: TRBJ1-2
cdr3_nt: TGTGCCAGCAGTCAAGGACAGGCCAACTATGGCTACACCTTC
cdr3_aa: CASSQGQANYGYTF

d_call: TRBD1
v_call: TRBV7-9
clone_size: -
j_call: TRBJ1-6
cdr3_nt: TGTGCCAGCAGGAGTGACAGGGGGCGAAATTCACCCCTCCACTTT
cdr3_aa: CASRSDRGRNSPLHF

d_call: TRBD2
v_call: TRBV4-1
clone_size: -
j_call: TRBJ2-1
cdr3_nt: TGCGCCAGCCGCCCGAGCGGGGGGGCCAATTTTCAGTTCTTC
cdr3_aa: CASRPSGGANFQFF

d_call: -
v_call: TRBV5-5
clone_size: -
j_call: TRBJ2-7
cdr3_nt: TGTGCCAGCAGGGGGCCAGAGATCTACGAGCAGTACTTC
cdr3_aa: CASRGPEIYEQYF

d_call: TRBD2
v_call: TRBV7-2
clone_size: few
j_call: TRBJ2-5
cdr3_nt: TGTGCCAGCAGACTAGCGGGGGGCCAAGAGACCCAGTACTTC
cdr3_aa: CASRLAGGQETQYF

d_call: TRBD2
v_call: TRBV28
clone_size: once
j_call: TRBJ2-1
cdr3_nt: TGTACCAGCAGCCCAACTAGCGGAAGCTCCTACAATGAGCAGTTCTTC
cdr3_aa: CTSSPTSGSSYNEQFF

d_call: TRBD2
v_call: TRBV4-1
clone_size: -
j_call: TRBJ2-1
cdr3_nt: TGCGCCAGCAGCCAGATTCGACTAGTCCGGGGGGATGAGCAGTTCTTC
cdr3_aa: CASSQIRLVRGDEQFF

d_call: TRBD2
v_call: TRBV7-9
clone_size: -
j_call: TRBJ2-1
cdr3_nt: TGTGCCAGCAGCTCCTCTTATGGGAGACTAGCGGGCGTTGGTGAGCAGTTCTTC
cdr3_aa: CASSSSYGRLAGVGEQFF

d_call: -
v_call: TRBV29-1
clone_size: -
j_call: TRBJ2-7
cdr3_nt: TGCAGCCCGTCTAGCATGAGCTCCTACGAGCAGTACTTC
cdr3_aa: CSPSSMSSYEQYF

d_call: -
v_call: TRBV5-1
clone_size: once
j_call: TRBJ2-3
cdr3_nt: TGCGCCAGCAGCTTGGCCCCCGGAGACACAGATACGCAGTATTTT
cdr3_aa: CASSLAPGDTDTQYF

d_call: TRBD1
v_call: TRBV5-4
clone_size: few
j_call: TRBJ1-6
cdr3_nt: TGTGCCAGCAGTTTTGGGGACAGAGATTCACCCCTCCACTTT
cdr3_aa: CASSFGDRDSPLHF

d_call: -
v_call: TRBV7-9
clone_size: -
j_call: TRBJ1-5
cdr3_nt: TGTGCCAGCAGCCGTACAGGGAGCAATCAGCCCCAGCATTTT
cdr3_aa: CASSRTGSNQPQHF

d_call: -
v_call: TRBV9
clone_size: -
j_call: TRBJ2-2
cdr3_nt: TGTGCCAGCAGCCATAACTCGGGGACCGGGGAGCTGTTTTTT
cdr3_aa: CASSHNSGTGELFF